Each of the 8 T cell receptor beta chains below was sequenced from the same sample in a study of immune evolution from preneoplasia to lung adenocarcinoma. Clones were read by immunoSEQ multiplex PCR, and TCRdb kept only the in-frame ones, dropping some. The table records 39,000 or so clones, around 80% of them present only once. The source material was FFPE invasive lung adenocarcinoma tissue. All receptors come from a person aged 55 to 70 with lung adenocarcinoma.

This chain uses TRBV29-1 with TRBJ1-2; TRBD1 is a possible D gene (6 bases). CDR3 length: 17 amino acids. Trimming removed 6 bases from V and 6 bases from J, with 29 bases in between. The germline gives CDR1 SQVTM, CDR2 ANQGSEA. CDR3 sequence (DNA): TGCAGCGTCAGCGCCGACGGGGGACGGGGGGGCGCGAATGGCTACACCTTC. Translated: CSVSADGGRGGANGYTF.

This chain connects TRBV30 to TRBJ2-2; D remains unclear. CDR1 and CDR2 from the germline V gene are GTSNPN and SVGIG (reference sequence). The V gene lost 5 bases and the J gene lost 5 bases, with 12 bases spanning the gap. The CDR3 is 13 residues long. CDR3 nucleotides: TGTGCCTGGGCAGCCTTTATTACCGGGGAGCTGTTTTTT. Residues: CAWAAFITGELFF.

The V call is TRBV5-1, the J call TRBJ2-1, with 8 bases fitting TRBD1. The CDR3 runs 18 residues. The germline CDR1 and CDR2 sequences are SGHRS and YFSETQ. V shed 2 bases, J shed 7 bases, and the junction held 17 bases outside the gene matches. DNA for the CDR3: TGCGCCAGCAGCTTTGGAAGAGGAGCGGGCACAGGGGGGAATGAGCAGTTCTTC. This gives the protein CASSFGRGAGTGGNEQFF.

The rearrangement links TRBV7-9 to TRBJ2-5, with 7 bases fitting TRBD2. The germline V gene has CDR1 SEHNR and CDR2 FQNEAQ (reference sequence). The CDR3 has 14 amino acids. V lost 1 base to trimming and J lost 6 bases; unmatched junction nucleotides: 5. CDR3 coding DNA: TGTGCCAGCAGCTTAGTTGCGGGAGAGAAGACCCAGTACTTC. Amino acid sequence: CASSLVAGEKTQYF.

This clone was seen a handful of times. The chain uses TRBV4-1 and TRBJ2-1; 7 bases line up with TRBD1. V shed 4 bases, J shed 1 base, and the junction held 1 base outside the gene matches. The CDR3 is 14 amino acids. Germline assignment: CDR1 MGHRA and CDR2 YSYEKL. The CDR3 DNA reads TGCGCCAGCAGCCCACAGGGGTCCTACAATGAGCAGTTCTTC. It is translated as CASSPQGSYNEQFF.

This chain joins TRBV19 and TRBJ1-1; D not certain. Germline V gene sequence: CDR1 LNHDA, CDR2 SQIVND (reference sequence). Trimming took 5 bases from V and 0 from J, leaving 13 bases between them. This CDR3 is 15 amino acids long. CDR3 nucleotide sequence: TGTGCCAGTAGTCCTAGGACTAACATGAACACTGAAGCTTTCTTT. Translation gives CASSPRTNMNTEAFF.

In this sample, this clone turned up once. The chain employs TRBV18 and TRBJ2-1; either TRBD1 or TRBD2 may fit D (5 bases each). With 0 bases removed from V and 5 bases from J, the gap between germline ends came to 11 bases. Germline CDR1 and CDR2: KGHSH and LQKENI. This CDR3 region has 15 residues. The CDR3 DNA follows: TGTGCCAGCTCACCACCGGGGACGCGGGACAATGAGCAGTTCTTC. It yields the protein CASSPPGTRDNEQFF.

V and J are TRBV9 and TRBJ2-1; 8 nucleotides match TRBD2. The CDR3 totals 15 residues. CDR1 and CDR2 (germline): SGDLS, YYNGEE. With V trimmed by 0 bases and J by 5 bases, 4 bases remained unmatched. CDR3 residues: CASSVEVGGDNEQFF. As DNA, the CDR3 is TGTGCCAGCAGCGTAGAGGTCGGGGGGGACAATGAGCAGTTCTTC.